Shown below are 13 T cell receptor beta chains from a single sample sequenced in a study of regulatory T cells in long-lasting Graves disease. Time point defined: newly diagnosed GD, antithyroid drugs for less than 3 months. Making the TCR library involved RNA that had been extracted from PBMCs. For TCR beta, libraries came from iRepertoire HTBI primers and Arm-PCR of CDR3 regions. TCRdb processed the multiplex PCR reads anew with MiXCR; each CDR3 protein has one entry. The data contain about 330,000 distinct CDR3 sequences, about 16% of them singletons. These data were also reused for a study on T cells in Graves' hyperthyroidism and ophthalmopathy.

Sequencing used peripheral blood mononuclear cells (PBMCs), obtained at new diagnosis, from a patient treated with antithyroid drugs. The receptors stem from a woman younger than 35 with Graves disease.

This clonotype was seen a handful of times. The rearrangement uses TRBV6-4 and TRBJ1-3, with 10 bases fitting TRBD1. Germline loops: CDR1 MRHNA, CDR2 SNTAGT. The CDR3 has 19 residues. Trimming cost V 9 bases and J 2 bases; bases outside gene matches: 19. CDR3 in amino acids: CARIPIRDRGAATGNTIYF. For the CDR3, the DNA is TGTGCCAGAATACCTATCCGGGACAGGGGCGCCGCTACTGGAAACACCATATATTTT.

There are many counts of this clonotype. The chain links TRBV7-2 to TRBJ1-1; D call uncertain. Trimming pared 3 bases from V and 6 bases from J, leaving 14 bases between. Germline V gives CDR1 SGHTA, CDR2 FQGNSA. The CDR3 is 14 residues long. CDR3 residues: CASSFLPGGSEAFF. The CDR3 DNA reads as TGTGCCAGCAGCTTTCTTCCGGGAGGCTCTGAAGCTTTCTTT.

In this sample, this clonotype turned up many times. The chain's CDR3 is CASSEASLLGTDTQYF. Written as DNA, the CDR3 is TGTGCCAGCAGTGAAGCTTCCCTCCTAGGGACAGATACGCAGTATTTT. The J gene is TRBJ2-3, the V gene TRBV6-2 or TRBV6-3, with D unresolved. Deletions cut 5 bases from V and 3 bases from J, with 18 bases between. This CDR3 has 16 residues. In germline, CDR1 is MNHEY, CDR2 SVGEGT.

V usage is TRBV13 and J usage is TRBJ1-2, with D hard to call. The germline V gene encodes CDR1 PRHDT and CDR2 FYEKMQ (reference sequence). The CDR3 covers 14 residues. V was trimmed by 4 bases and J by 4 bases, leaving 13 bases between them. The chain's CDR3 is CASSSSQYSYGYTF. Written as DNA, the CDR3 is TGTGCCAGCAGCTCTAGCCAGTACAGCTATGGCTACACCTTC.

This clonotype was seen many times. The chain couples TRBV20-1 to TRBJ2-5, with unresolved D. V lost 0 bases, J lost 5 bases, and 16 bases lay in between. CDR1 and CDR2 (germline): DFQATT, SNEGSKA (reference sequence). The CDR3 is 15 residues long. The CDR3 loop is CSARERGPPWETQYF. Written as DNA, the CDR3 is TGCAGTGCTAGAGAACGAGGCCCCCCCTGGGAGACCCAGTACTTC.

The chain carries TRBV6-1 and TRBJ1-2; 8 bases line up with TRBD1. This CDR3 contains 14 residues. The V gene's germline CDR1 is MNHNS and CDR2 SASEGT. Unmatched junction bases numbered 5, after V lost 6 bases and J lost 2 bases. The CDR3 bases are TGTGCCAGCAGCGAAAGGACAGGGAACTATGGCTACACCTTC. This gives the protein CASSERTGNYGYTF.

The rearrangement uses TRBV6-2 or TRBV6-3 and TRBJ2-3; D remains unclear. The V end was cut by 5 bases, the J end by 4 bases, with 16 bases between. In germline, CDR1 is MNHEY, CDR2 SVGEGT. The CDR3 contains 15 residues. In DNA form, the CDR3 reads TGTGCCAGCAGTGAAAGCCCGACCTCCGCAGATACGCAGTATTTT. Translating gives CASSESPTSADTQYF.

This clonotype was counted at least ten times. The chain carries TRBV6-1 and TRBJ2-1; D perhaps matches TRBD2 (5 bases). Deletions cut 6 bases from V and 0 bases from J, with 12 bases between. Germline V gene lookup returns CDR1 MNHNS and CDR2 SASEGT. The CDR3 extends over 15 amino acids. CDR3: CASRMGSSSYNEQFF. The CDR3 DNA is TGTGCCAGCAGAATGGGGAGTAGCTCCTACAATGAGCAGTTCTTC.

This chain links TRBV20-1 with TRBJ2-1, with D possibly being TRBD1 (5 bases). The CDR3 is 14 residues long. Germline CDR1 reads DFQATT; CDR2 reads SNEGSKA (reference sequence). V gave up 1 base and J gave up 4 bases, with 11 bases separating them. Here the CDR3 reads CSARALQVYNEQFF. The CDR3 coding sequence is TGCAGTGCTAGAGCGTTACAGGTGTACAATGAGCAGTTCTTC.

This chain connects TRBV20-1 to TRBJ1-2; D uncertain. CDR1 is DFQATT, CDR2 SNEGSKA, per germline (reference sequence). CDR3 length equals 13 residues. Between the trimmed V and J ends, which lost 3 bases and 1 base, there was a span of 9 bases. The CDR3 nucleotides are TGCAGTGCTAGTGATACAGATAACTATGGCTACACCTTC. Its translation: CSASDTDNYGYTF.

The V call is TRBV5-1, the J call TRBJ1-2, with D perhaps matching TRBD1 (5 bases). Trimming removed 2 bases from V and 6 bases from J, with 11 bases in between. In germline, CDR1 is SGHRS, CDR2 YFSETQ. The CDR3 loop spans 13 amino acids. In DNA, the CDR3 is TGCGCCAGCAGCTTAAGTGACAGCAATGGCTACACCTTC. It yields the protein CASSLSDSNGYTF. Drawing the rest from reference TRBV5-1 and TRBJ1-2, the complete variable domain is KAGVTQTPRYLIKTRGQQVTLSCSPISGHRSVSWYQQTPGQGLQFLFEYFSETQRNKGNFPGRFSGRQFSNSRSEMNVSTLELGDSALYLCASSLSDSNGYTFGSGTRLTVV.

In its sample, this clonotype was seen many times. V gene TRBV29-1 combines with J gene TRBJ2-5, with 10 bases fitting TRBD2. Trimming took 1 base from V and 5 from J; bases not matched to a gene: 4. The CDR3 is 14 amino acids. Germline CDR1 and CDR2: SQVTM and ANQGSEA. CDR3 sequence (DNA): TGCAGCGTTGAAGTAGCGGGAGGACGGGAGACCCAGTACTTC. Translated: CSVEVAGGRETQYF.

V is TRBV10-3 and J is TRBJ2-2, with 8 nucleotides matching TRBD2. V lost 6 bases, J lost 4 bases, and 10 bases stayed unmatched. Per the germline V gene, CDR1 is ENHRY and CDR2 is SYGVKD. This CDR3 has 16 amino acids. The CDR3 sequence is CAISKPGLGRTGELFF. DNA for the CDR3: TGTGCCATCAGCAAACCGGGACTAGGCCGCACCGGGGAGCTGTTTTTT.